In this sample, the clone carrying this T cell receptor beta chain turned up many times. The data were obtained in a study of T cell repertoires in cytomegalovirus infection. The CDR3 has 10 residues. Germline V gene data show CDR1 as SGHTA and CDR2 as FQGNSA. V was trimmed by 8 bases and J by 8 bases, leaving 7 bases between them. TCRdb called the reads again in MiXCR, with one record for every CDR3 protein. The sample has some 270,000 distinct CDR3 sequences; about 17% are singletons. This receptor was taken from a human donor in good health (CMV status not recorded). Some clones in this sample may be carry-over from other donors' samples. The specimen sequenced was CD8+ T cells from PBMCs. This rearrangement joins TRBV7-2 to TRBJ2-1; D not resolved. CDR3 amino acids: CASAGYEQFF. In DNA, the CDR3 is TGTGCCAGCGCTGGGTATGAGCAGTTCTTC.